A single sample gave rise to the 20 T cell receptor beta chains below, sequenced in a study of T cell changes during pregnancy in multiple sclerosis. The data were produced by immunoSEQ multiplex PCR, yet TCRdb's version contains in-frame clones alone and is incomplete. The sample yields some 18,000 clones, 80% to 90% seen once. The sample in question was CD8+ T cells from peripheral blood mononuclear cells, obtained in the third trimester of pregnancy. The receptors were gathered from a female donor in good health, enrolled as a control in a pregnancy study.

This sequence joins TRBV7-9 and TRBJ2-2; TRBD2 matches at 7 bases. The CDR3 extends over 15 amino acids. Germline-derived CDR1 and CDR2 are SEHNR and FQNEAQ (reference sequence). The trim removed 11 bases at V and 0 bases at J, leaving 9 bases unmatched. The CDR3 coding sequence is TGTGCCGGGGGGGGACGAAACGCGAACACCGGGGAGCTGTTTTTT. Its protein is CAGGGRNANTGELFF.

The V and J genes are TRBV19 and TRBJ2-7; D possibly corresponds to TRBD1 (5 bases). The CDR3 totals 13 residues. Germline assignment: CDR1 LNHDA and CDR2 SQIVND (reference sequence). The ends were cut back, 3 bases at V and 6 bases at J, with 12 bases in the middle. The CDR3 protein is CASSMGRVGEQYF. The CDR3 region has the DNA TGTGCCAGTAGTATGGGCAGGGTCGGCGAGCAGTACTTC. The variable domain in full, completed from reference TRBV19 and TRBJ2-7, reads DGGITQSPKYLFRKEGQNVTLSCEQNLNHDAMYWYRQDPGQGLRLIYYSQIVNDFQKGDIAEGYSVSREKKESFPLTVTSAQKNPTAFYLCASSMGRVGEQYFGPGTRLTVT.

This clone was seen more than once but under ten times. The J gene is TRBJ1-1, the V gene TRBV4-1; D not resolved. The V gene lost 1 base and the J gene lost 11 bases, with 11 bases spanning the gap. The CDR3 spans 12 residues. CDR1 is MGHRA, CDR2 YSYEKL, per germline. The CDR3 region has the DNA TGCGCCAGCAGCCAAGCGGGGTTTCTGGCTTTCTTT. It yields the protein CASSQAGFLAFF.

The chain couples TRBV28 to TRBJ2-1; D not resolved. CDR3 length: 14 amino acids. V lost 5 bases to trimming and J lost 8 bases, with 16 bases between them. Germline V gives CDR1 MDHEN, CDR2 SYDVKM. CDR3 region: CASSPLAAYHEQFF. Here the CDR3 DNA reads TGTGCCAGCAGTCCCCTGGCGGCTTACCATGAGCAGTTCTTC.

The chain recombines TRBV7-2 with TRBJ2-7; 9 positions match TRBD1. Germline CDR1 and CDR2: SGHTA and FQGNSA. The junction had 12 bases not matched to a gene; V was cut back by 7 bases and J by 5 bases. The CDR3 runs to 15 residues. CDR3: CASTYPDRGVHEQYF. In DNA form, the CDR3 reads TGTGCCAGCACCTACCCGGACAGGGGTGTACACGAGCAGTACTTC.

The chain employs TRBV5-8 and TRBJ2-1; 9 nucleotides line up with TRBD1. CDR1 and CDR2 (germline): SGHTS, YDEGEE. This CDR3 region has 13 residues. The ends lost 5 bases at V and 8 bases at J; junction bases unmatched: 5. The chain's CDR3 is CASRPGTGYEQFF. The DNA for the CDR3 is TGTGCCAGCAGACCAGGGACAGGGTATGAGCAGTTCTTC.

The chain employs TRBV11-3 and TRBJ2-2; D is perhaps TRBD1 (6 bases). Trimming removed 5 bases at V and 4 bases at J, with 8 bases between. The length of the CDR3 is 13 residues. CDR1 is SGHNT and CDR2 is YENEEA in the germline V gene. CDR3 sequence: CASSPGVTGELFF. The CDR3 coding sequence is TGTGCCAGCAGCCCAGGGGTCACCGGGGAGCTGTTTTTT.

The rearrangement joins TRBV16 to TRBJ1-2; the D gene is possibly TRBD1 (5 bases). V gave up 2 bases and J gave up 5 bases, with 15 bases separating them. The germline gives CDR1 KGHSY, CDR2 FQNENV. This CDR3 contains 15 residues. The DNA for the CDR3 is TGTGCCAGCAGCCAAGAAGTCAGGTCAGGGTATGGCTACACCTTC. It encodes CASSQEVRSGYGYTF.

This sequence joins TRBV19 and TRBJ1-5, with TRBD1 identical over 7 bases. Unmatched junction bases numbered 6, after V lost 5 bases and J lost 5 bases. Germline loops: CDR1 LNHDA, CDR2 SQIVND (reference sequence). CDR3 length: 14 residues. As DNA, the CDR3 is TGTGCCAGTAGTTCACAGGGGACTTATCAGCCCCAGCATTTT. Protein product: CASSSQGTYQPQHF.

The chain carries TRBV11-2 and TRBJ1-1; D not certain. The germline gives CDR1 SGHAT, CDR2 FQNNGV. Trimming took 1 base from V and 2 from J, leaving 5 bases between them. The CDR3 loop spans 13 amino acids. The CDR3 DNA reads TGTGCCAGCAGCTTAGGTACAAACACTGAAGCTTTCTTT. As protein: CASSLGTNTEAFF.

The chain links TRBV12-5 to TRBJ2-5; D is possibly TRBD2 (6 bases). The CDR3 totals 13 residues. Trimming stripped 4 bases from V and 5 bases from J, with 11 bases between. Per germline, CDR1 LGHNT and CDR2 FRNRAP. CDR3 bases: TGTGCTAGTGGTTGGGACTTCTCCGAGACCCAGTACTTC. It encodes CASGWDFSETQYF. The whole variable domain, filled in from reference TRBV12-5 and TRBJ2-5, reads DARVTQTPRHKVTEMGQEVTMRCQPILGHNTVFWYRQTMMQGLELLAYFRNRAPLDDSGMPKDRFSAEMPDATLATLKIQPSEPRDSAVYFCASGWDFSETQYFGPGTRLLVL.

The chain combines TRBV28 with TRBJ1-5; tentatively, D is TRBD1 (6 bases). With 6 bases removed from V and 0 bases from J, the gap between germline ends came to 12 bases. Germline V gives CDR1 MDHEN, CDR2 SYDVKM. The CDR3 has 15 residues. As DNA, the CDR3 is TGTGCCAGCAGGCCGACAGGTTATAGCAATCAGCCCCAGCATTTT. Residues: CASRPTGYSNQPQHF.

The chain combines TRBV19 with TRBJ2-1; possibly TRBD1 for D (8 bases). The CDR3 has 14 residues. Germline V CDR1 and CDR2: LNHDA, SQIVND (reference sequence). Trimming removed 3 bases at V and 6 bases at J, with 12 bases between. The CDR3 DNA is TGTGCCAGTAGTATGACAGGGGAGGGCAATGAGCAGTTCTTC. It encodes CASSMTGEGNEQFF.

The chain recombines TRBV6-5 with TRBJ2-1; D perhaps matches TRBD1 (6 bases). This CDR3 spans 14 amino acids. Germline CDR1 and CDR2: MNHEY and SVGAGI. Trimming took 5 bases from V and 10 from J, leaving 18 bases between them. The DNA for the CDR3 is TGTGCCAGCAGTGACATAGGGGGATGGGAGGAGCAGTTCTTC. This translates into CASSDIGGWEEQFF.

The chain is built from TRBV7-6 and TRBJ2-1; 14 nucleotides agree with TRBD2. J lost 4 bases, V lost 5 bases, and 10 bases had no gene match. Germline CDR1 reads SGHVS; CDR2 reads FNYEAQ. This CDR3 comprises 18 residues. CDR3 loop: CASSIGTSGGPLYNEQFF. CDR3 bases: TGTGCCAGCAGCATTGGGACTAGCGGGGGCCCCTTATACAATGAGCAGTTCTTC.

This chain uses TRBV6-1 with TRBJ1-3, with TRBD1 as a possible D gene (5 bases). Trimming removed 2 bases from V and 0 bases from J, with 11 bases in between. This CDR3 has 16 amino acids. In germline, CDR1 is MNHNS, CDR2 SASEGT. CDR3 bases: TGTGCCAGCAGTGAAAGGGACGGGAGCTCTGGAAACACCATATATTTT. Residues: CASSERDGSSGNTIYF.

The V gene is TRBV27, the J gene TRBJ2-7, with a tentative D call TRBD2 (6 bases). The CDR3 length is 14 residues. Trimming cost V 3 bases and J 4 bases, with 13 bases left between them. Germline assignment: CDR1 MNHEY and CDR2 SMNVEV (reference sequence). CDR3 coding DNA: TGTGCCAGCAGTTTGGGGCGGGATTGTTACGAGCAGTACTTC. It translates to CASSLGRDCYEQYF.

This clone was observed at least ten times. The V gene is TRBV6-4, the J gene TRBJ2-5; the match to TRBD2 covers 11 bases. J was trimmed by 1 base and V by 3 bases; bases with no gene match: 1. There are 15 residues in the CDR3. Germline loops: CDR1 MRHNA, CDR2 SNTAGT. The CDR3 DNA follows: TGTGCCAGCAGTGAGGGGACTAGCGGCCAAGAGACCCAGTACTTC. This codes for CASSEGTSGQETQYF.

The V and J genes are TRBV27 and TRBJ2-4; tentative D call: TRBD2 (6 bases). V lost 5 bases to trimming and J lost 1 base, with 15 bases between them. This CDR3 contains 16 residues. Germline assignment: CDR1 MNHEY and CDR2 SMNVEV (reference sequence). In DNA form, the CDR3 reads TGTGCCAGCAGTCGCTCGGCAGGGAGGGCCAAAAACATTCAGTACTTC. This translates into CASSRSAGRAKNIQYF.

This sequence joins TRBV7-8 and TRBJ2-3; 12 positions agree with TRBD2. CDR3 length: 16 amino acids. Unmatched junction bases numbered 3, after V lost 5 bases and J lost 0 bases. Germline lookup yields CDR1 SGHVS and CDR2 FQNEAQ. In DNA, the CDR3 is TGTGCCAGCAGCCCGCTAGCGGGGGGGAGCACAGATACGCAGTATTTT. Translated, it gives CASSPLAGGSTDTQYF.